These 10 T cell receptor beta chains share one sample of origin, sequenced in a study of blood T cells in healthy people across ages. For the second PCR, which ran for roughly 6 to 12 cycles, a sample-barcoded 5' primer and a J-beta primer mix were used. TCRdb re-analysed the 5' RACE reads in MiXCR, keeping a single row per CDR3 protein. The profile covers about 730,000 distinct CDR3 sequences, with roughly 41% appearing a single time and around a fifth taken by the ten largest. Sequences were obtained from blood. The source is a woman aged 60-75 years in good health.

The chain employs TRBV20-1 and TRBJ2-1; TRBD1 might be the D (6 bases). This CDR3 is built from 13 residues. V lost 3 bases and J lost 10, with 16 bases in between. From germline, CDR1 is DFQATT and CDR2 SNEGSKA (reference sequence). CDR3 bases: TGCAGTGCTAGTCCAGGGGCGCCTACCGAGCAGTTCTTC. Translation: CSASPGAPTEQFF.

DNA of the CDR3: TGTGCCAGCAGCTTACTCTGGCGGGGGGATGGTGAGCAGTTCTTC. It yields the protein CASSLLWRGDGEQFF. The chain has TRBV7-9 and TRBJ2-1; 8 bases line up with TRBD2. With 2 bases clipped from V and 9 bases from J, the junction kept 9 bases outside the gene matches. There are 15 residues in the CDR3. The germline CDR1 and CDR2 sequences are SEHNR and FQNEAQ (reference sequence).

This chain connects TRBV7-2 to TRBJ2-7; D not resolved. This CDR3 has 13 amino acids. V was clipped by 5 bases and J by 5 bases, with 13 bases between them. The germline gives CDR1 SGHTA, CDR2 FQGNSA. CDR3 nucleotides: TGTGCCAGCAGCCCCCCCCCATGGGACGAGCAGTACTTC. Its protein is CASSPPPWDEQYF.

The J gene is TRBJ2-2, the V gene TRBV29-1; a weak D match, TRBD1 (6 bases). V was pared by 6 bases and J by 7 bases, with 12 bases between. The length of the CDR3 is 12 residues. Germline values: CDR1 SQVTM, CDR2 ANQGSEA. In DNA, the CDR3 is TGCAGCGTGGGGGCGGGTATCGGGGAGCTGTTTTTT. Translating gives CSVGAGIGELFF.

V and J are TRBV10-3 and TRBJ2-4; no reliable D call. V lost 0 bases, J lost 2 bases, and 8 bases lay in between. Germline assignment: CDR1 ENHRY and CDR2 SYGVKD. CDR3 length: 15 residues. CDR3 in DNA: TGTGCCATCAGTGAGTCGGCATTGTCCAAAAACATTCAGTACTTC. Its translation: CAISESALSKNIQYF.

As regards this clonotype: One end of the junction fails to match germline, which may point to a read error. CDR3 loop: CASSQDMGTALGYTF. The CDR3 coding sequence is TGCGCCAGTAGCCAAGATATGGGGACAGCCCTTGGCTACACCTTC. The chain carries TRBV4-1 and TRBJ1-2; 7 nucleotides align to TRBD1. This CDR3 comprises 15 residues. The germline V gene encodes CDR1 MGHRA and CDR2 YSYEKL.

Turning to this clonotype: A much bigger clone sits one base away, suggesting this may be a read error. The chain has TRBV29-1 and TRBJ2-5, with D perhaps TRBD2 (6 bases). Trimming took 7 bases from V and 4 from J, leaving 16 bases between them. The CDR3 sequence is 13 residues long. CDR1 and CDR2 (germline): SQVTM, ANQGSEA. The CDR3 spells CSEASVVRETQYF. The CDR3 nucleotides read TGCAGCGAGGCTAGCGTGGTGAGAGAGACCCAGTACTTC.

This clonotype came up a few times. The genes are TRBV20-1 and TRBJ2-1; D is uncertain. This CDR3 is 15 amino acids long. Trimming shortened V by 1 base and J by 4 bases, and 14 bases separated the two germline ends. Germline V lookup: CDR1 DFQATT, CDR2 SNEGSKA (reference sequence). The CDR3 DNA is TGCAGTGCTAGAGCTCAATCCGGTCCTTACAATGAGCAGTTCTTC. Translated, it gives CSARAQSGPYNEQFF.

This sequence joins TRBV3-1 and TRBJ2-2, with D unresolved. The V end was cut by 4 bases, the J end by 7 bases, with 10 bases between. Germline CDR1 and CDR2: LGHDT and YNNKEL (reference sequence). CDR3 length equals 13 residues. CDR3 nucleotides: TGTGCCAGCAGCCGCGCTTTGGGCGGGGAGCTGTTTTTT. Translation gives CASSRALGGELFF. Using reference TRBV3-1 and TRBJ2-2 for the parts outside the CDR3, the full variable domain is DTAVSQTPKYLVTQMGNDKSIKCEQNLGHDTMYWYKQDSKKFLKIMFSYNNKELIINETVPNRFSPKSPDKAHLNLHINSLELGDSAVYFCASSRALGGELFFGEGSRLTVL.

This clonotype was picked up one time. The genes are TRBV7-2 and TRBJ2-1; D possibly matches TRBD1 or TRBD2 (6 bases each). The CDR3 length is 15 residues. The ends were cut back, 4 bases at V and 9 bases at J, with 19 bases in the middle. CDR1 is SGHTA and CDR2 is FQGNSA in the germline V gene. Here the CDR3 DNA reads TGTGCCAGCAGCTCCCAAGCCGGGGGCGGGATTGAGCAGTTCTTC. This sequence encodes CASSSQAGGGIEQFF. Based on the CDR3 plus reference TRBV7-2 and TRBJ2-1, the full variable domain is GAGVSQSPSNKVTEKGKDVELRCDPISGHTALYWYRQSLGQGLEFLIYFQGNSAPDKSGLPSDRFSAERTGGSVSTLTIQRTQQEDSAVYLCASSSQAGGGIEQFFGPGTRLTVL.